A single sample gave rise to the 2 T cell receptor beta chains below, sequenced in a study of T cells expressing NK-cell markers. For each CDR3 protein, TCRdb gives one entry from its re-call of the 5' RACE reads, without DNA. The listing records 200,000 to 300,000 distinct CDR3 sequences. Sequencing was performed on blood T cells: a sorted CD56 or NKG2C T cell subset, CD4+ or CD8+ T cells, or bulk PBMC T cells (not recorded which). The receptors were sampled from a man between 18 and 35 years old in good health.

This chain connects TRBV30 to TRBJ2-1; no DNA is available, so the TRBD2 call from TCRdb remains unchecked. CDR1 is GTSNPN, CDR2 SVGIG, per germline (reference sequence). The CDR3 spans 16 residues. The CDR3 is CAWSVRISGNYNEQFF.

The gene calls are TRBV11-3 and TRBJ1-6; the D call of TRBD1 rests on TCRdb alone, since no DNA is present to check it. Germline V gene lookup returns CDR1 SGHNT and CDR2 YENEEA. The CDR3 is made up of 14 amino acids. CDR3 residues: CASTKDQGTSPLHF.